The text below deals with one T cell receptor (beta chain). This entry belongs to a study of blood T cell repertoires in COVID-19. Study-level background: PBMCs, B-cell-depleted T cells, or T cells were the source of the cDNA or gDNA that made up the material.

There are 14 residues in the CDR3. J lost 7 bases, V lost 4 bases, and 6 bases had no gene match. Germline values: CDR1 LNHDA, CDR2 SQIVND (reference sequence). In Seattle, patients joined the study during active infection and were tracked longitudinally. Original processing notes: Reference gene primers were amplified, and this amplification served to estimate nucleated cell counts. Profiled with immunoSEQ multiplex PCR; TCRdb holds only in-frame clones, not every one. The V and J calls and the clone size are those of that table, but D and trimming were determined from the DNA. The sample shows around 270,000 clones, around nine tenths of them seen only once.

The sequence was obtained from a woman aged 60-75 years with COVID-19, enrolled during active disease. This chain uses TRBV19 with TRBJ2-7; TRBD1 agrees at 11 bases. Input material: peripheral blood. The CDR3 bases are TGTGCCAGTAGTACGGACAGGGGGCTTCAAGAGCAGTACTTC. As protein: CASSTDRGLQEQYF.